The 13 T cell receptor beta chains below come from one sample, sequenced in a study of T cells in localized non-small cell lung cancer. Profiled with immunoSEQ multiplex PCR; TCRdb holds only in-frame clones, not every one. Of around 94,000 clones listed, roughly 89% are singletons. This specimen consisted of peripheral blood, obtained before any cancer treatment. Every receptor here comes from a man between 40 and 75 years old with stage I squamous cell lung carcinoma.

This chain connects TRBV5-5 to TRBJ1-1, with 7 bases identical to TRBD1. The CDR3 loop spans 15 amino acids. Germline V gene lookup returns CDR1 SGHKS and CDR2 YYEKEE (reference sequence). J lost 5 bases, V lost 4 bases, and 11 bases had no gene match. The CDR3 bases are TGTGCCAGCAGCCCCCCGGGACAGTTGGATACTGAAGCTTTCTTT. This sequence encodes CASSPPGQLDTEAFF.

Here the CDR3 reads CASREQGAFTEAFF. The CDR3 DNA is TGCGCCAGCAGGGAACAGGGGGCGTTTACTGAAGCTTTCTTT. The genes are TRBV5-1 and TRBJ1-1; 9 bases are a match to TRBD1. Germline values: CDR1 SGHRS, CDR2 YFSETQ. The J segment lost 5 bases and the V segment lost 5 bases, leaving 7 bases of the junction unmatched. The CDR3 is made up of 14 amino acids. The variable domain in full, completed from reference TRBV5-1 and TRBJ1-1, reads KAGVTQTPRYLIKTRGQQVTLSCSPISGHRSVSWYQQTPGQGLQFLFEYFSETQRNKGNFPGRFSGRQFSNSRSEMNVSTLELGDSALYLCASREQGAFTEAFFGQGTRLTVV.

The chain combines TRBV6-5 with TRBJ1-5, with D perhaps matching TRBD1 (6 bases). In germline, CDR1 is MNHEY, CDR2 SVGAGI. The V end was cut by 6 bases, the J end by 2 bases, with 14 bases between. CDR3 length equals 15 residues. CDR3 protein: CASRAGGGGNQPQHF. In DNA, the CDR3 is TGTGCCAGCAGGGCCGGGGGCGGCGGCAATCAGCCCCAGCATTTT.

The chain joins TRBV10-3 to TRBJ1-5; TRBD1 aligns across 9 bases. Germline assignment: CDR1 ENHRY and CDR2 SYGVKD. V lost 2 bases, J lost 6 bases, and 11 bases stayed unmatched. The CDR3 runs 17 residues. CDR3 protein: CAISEGTGDRVSQPQHF. DNA of the CDR3: TGTGCCATCAGTGAGGGGACGGGGGACAGGGTGAGTCAGCCCCAGCATTTT.

V is TRBV5-1 and J is TRBJ1-3, with D perhaps TRBD1 (5 bases). Looked up from germline, CDR1 is SGHRS and CDR2 is YFSETQ. Between the trimmed V and J ends, which lost 5 bases and 0 bases, there was a span of 12 bases. There are 15 residues in the CDR3. The CDR3 here is CASRTGLYSGNTIYF. The CDR3 DNA is TGCGCCAGCAGGACGGGACTATACTCTGGAAACACCATATATTTT. The full variable domain, with the rest looked up from reference TRBV5-1 and TRBJ1-3, is KAGVTQTPRYLIKTRGQQVTLSCSPISGHRSVSWYQQTPGQGLQFLFEYFSETQRNKGNFPGRFSGRQFSNSRSEMNVSTLELGDSALYLCASRTGLYSGNTIYFGEGSWLTVV.

With regard to this clone: Its ends do not fully match the called genes, so a read error is possible. The chain carries TRBV10-3 and TRBJ2-3; D tentatively fits TRBD1 or TRBD2 (5 bases each). Germline V gives CDR1 ENHRY, CDR2 SYGVKD. The CDR3 totals 15 residues. CDR3 protein: CATSTAGTLGDTQYF. In nucleotides, the CDR3 is TGTGCCACCAGTACCGCCGGGACCCTTGGGGATACGCAGTATTTT.

This clone was seen only a few times. This CDR3 is CASSSGYNEQFF. The CDR3 region has the DNA TGTGCCAGCAGCTCGGGGTACAATGAGCAGTTCTTC. V and J are TRBV6-5 and TRBJ2-1; possible D gene TRBD2, 5 bases. The CDR3 runs 12 residues. V was clipped by 6 bases and J by 4 bases, with 7 bases between them. Germline V gene lookup returns CDR1 MNHEY and CDR2 SVGAGI.

The chain is built from TRBV5-1 and TRBJ2-7, with 11 positions matching TRBD1. V was pared by 4 bases and J by 0 bases, with 3 bases of the junction left unmatched. The CDR3 runs to 15 residues. CDR1 SGHRS and CDR2 YFSETQ come from the germline V gene. CDR3 in DNA: TGCGCCAGCAGCGAGGGACAGGGGGGCTCCTACGAGCAGTACTTC. Residues: CASSEGQGGSYEQYF.

V gene TRBV6-5 combines with J gene TRBJ1-2, with D unclear. There are 15 residues in the CDR3. Trimming cost V 5 bases and J 5 bases, with 18 bases left between them. The germline gives CDR1 MNHEY, CDR2 SVGAGI. This CDR3 is CASSGSWTAGYGYTF. In nucleotides, the CDR3 is TGTGCCAGCAGTGGCAGTTGGACGGCGGGTTATGGCTACACCTTC.

The rearrangement links TRBV5-5 to TRBJ1-3, with a weak D call TRBD1 (5 bases). With 5 bases removed from V and 4 bases from J, the gap between germline ends came to 16 bases. Germline loops: CDR1 SGHKS, CDR2 YYEKEE (reference sequence). The CDR3 totals 15 residues. The CDR3 loop reads CASSRAGTAGNTIYF. The DNA for the CDR3 is TGTGCCAGCAGTCGAGCCGGGACCGCCGGAAACACCATATATTTT.

V and J are TRBV29-1 and TRBJ2-5, with TRBD2 identical over 7 bases. J lost 5 bases, V lost 7 bases, and 10 bases had no gene match. The germline V gene has CDR1 SQVTM and CDR2 ANQGSEA. The CDR3 has 13 residues. This CDR3 reads CSARSGRSETQYF. The CDR3 coding sequence is TGCAGCGCTCGTTCCGGGAGGTCGGAGACCCAGTACTTC.

This rearrangement joins TRBV15 to TRBJ1-2, with D unresolved. The CDR3 consists of 16 residues. Trimming removed 0 bases at V and 1 base at J, with 12 bases between. Germline CDR1 is LNHNV and CDR2 is YYDKDF (reference sequence). The CDR3 loop is CATSRDLVGVNYGYTF. For the CDR3, the DNA is TGTGCCACCAGCAGAGATTTGGTGGGAGTTAACTATGGCTACACCTTC.

This clone has more than one count but fewer than ten. CDR3 sequence (DNA): TGCGCCAGCAGCTTTACCCGGGAGGGCTACACCTTC. This gives the protein CASSFTREGYTF. This rearrangement joins TRBV5-1 to TRBJ1-2; D call uncertain. In germline, CDR1 is SGHRS, CDR2 YFSETQ. V lost 2 bases, J lost 8 bases, and 10 bases lay in between. The CDR3 consists of 12 residues.